This T cell receptor beta chain was captured in a study of shared clonotypes between healthy human individuals. Researchers ran the assay at a deep level. Assay: immunoSEQ multiplex PCR; the TCRdb copy retains only in-frame clones and omits some. Among roughly 600,000 clones listed, roughly 98% were seen once. This CDR3 region has 15 residues. Germline CDR1 reads SEHNR; CDR2 reads FQNEAQ (reference sequence). V was clipped by 5 bases and J by 5 bases; unmatched bases: 8. Naive CD8 isolation took CD45RO-negative cells positively selected for CCR7 and excluded terminally differentiated effector memory CD45RA+ cells. Study-level results: Non-shared clonotypes showed lower generation probabilities than clonotypes common to all four donors.

About this clone itself: Its target is unknown.

This receptor was identified in a man younger than 40 in good health. Material for sequencing was naive CD8+ T cells sorted from blood. This chain uses TRBV7-9 with TRBJ2-7, with 11 positions matching TRBD1. The DNA for the CDR3 is TGTGCCAGCAGCCTTCGGACAGGGGGCATGGACGAGCAGTACTTC. Its translation: CASSLRTGGMDEQYF.